This TCR beta chain was obtained from a study of T cells in Graves' hyperthyroidism and ophthalmopathy. CDR1 is LNHDA and CDR2 is SQIVND in the germline V gene (reference sequence). CDR3 size: 13 residues. V lost 5 bases and J lost 3, with 10 bases in between. Study observations and caveats: Blood samples included most of the expanded thyroid clonotypes exceeding 0.001.

RNA transcripts provided the source from which TCR beta CDR3 regions were amplified. The HTBI primer set served for first-round RT-PCR of the TCR CDR3. Via MiXCR, TCRdb re-called the multiplex PCR reads, giving one row per CDR3 protein. Found here are roughly 400,000 distinct CDR3 sequences, about 14% of them singletons; the top ten hold approximately 29%. The study excluded patients with uncontrolled infection, other autoimmune disease, pregnancy or lactation. The source of the PBMCs was about 10 ml of fresh peripheral blood. This clonotype was counted only a few times. Its antigen is as yet unknown.

Sequenced input: blood. The receptor was isolated from a man in his forties or fifties with Graves' ophthalmopathy. V gene TRBV19 combines with J gene TRBJ1-1; no firm D call. In DNA, the CDR3 is TGTGCCAGTAGTCTCGGACCAGACACTGAAGCTTTCTTT. Its protein is CASSLGPDTEAFF.